The rows below give T cell receptor beta chains drawn from one sample of a study of cytomegalovirus exposure and HLA in healthy donors. Clones were read by immunoSEQ multiplex PCR, and TCRdb kept only the in-frame ones, dropping some. Counted here are around 110,000 clones, around 69% occurring once; the ten biggest clones make up 2% to 3%. Sequenced sample: PBMCs. All receptors come from a man between 18 and 29 years old in good health and CMV-seronegative. Both conserved end residues are part of each CDR3. A D gene is named only where the DNA matches it firmly. Clone size is given for some rows only: seen once, a few or many times, or a class if the clone is expanded.

V gene: TRBV28
clone size: NA
D gene: NA
J gene: TRBJ2-7
CDR3 DNA: TGTGCCAGCGTCGAGGGCACCAACGAGCAGTACTTC
CDR3 protein: CASVEGTNEQYF

V gene: TRBV7-3
clone size: NA
D gene: TRBD1
J gene: TRBJ1-2
CDR3 DNA: TGTGCCAGCAGCTTAACAGGGGGCGGAGACTATGGCTACACCTTC
CDR3 protein: CASSLTGGGDYGYTF

V gene: TRBV15
clone size: NA
D gene: NA
J gene: TRBJ1-3
CDR3 DNA: TGTGCCACCAGCAGAGATCACGGTGTACCACCACCCTCTGGAAACACCATATATTTT
CDR3 protein: CATSRDHGVPPPSGNTIYF

V gene: TRBV9
clone size: NA
D gene: TRBD2
J gene: TRBJ2-1
CDR3 DNA: TGTGCCAGCAGCCCTCGGGAGGGTGAGCAGTTCTTC
CDR3 protein: CASSPREGEQFF

V gene: TRBV6-1
clone size: NA
D gene: NA
J gene: TRBJ2-5
CDR3 DNA: TGTGCCAGCAGTGAAGGTCTCAGGGTTGGGCAAGAGACCCAGTACTTC
CDR3 protein: CASSEGLRVGQETQYF

V gene: TRBV15
clone size: NA
D gene: NA
J gene: TRBJ2-5
CDR3 DNA: TGTGCCACCAGCAGAGCTCCCCCCAGGCTGGGGGCGGAGACCCAGTACTTC
CDR3 protein: CATSRAPPRLGAETQYF

V gene: TRBV15
clone size: NA
D gene: NA
J gene: TRBJ2-5
CDR3 DNA: TGTGCCACCAGCAGAGATCCGGGGGAGACCCAGTACTTC
CDR3 protein: CATSRDPGETQYF

V gene: TRBV6-6
clone size: NA
D gene: NA
J gene: TRBJ2-3
CDR3 DNA: TGTGCCAGCAGTTACGGGGGGAATACAGATACGCAGTATTTT
CDR3 protein: CASSYGGNTDTQYF

V gene: TRBV6-9
clone size: few
D gene: TRBD1
J gene: TRBJ1-3
CDR3 DNA: TGTGCCAGCAGGCCCCCCCAAACCTTGGGACAGGGCGACACCATATATTTT
CDR3 protein: CASRPPQTLGQGDTIYF

V gene: TRBV4-3
clone size: NA
D gene: TRBD1
J gene: TRBJ2-3
CDR3 DNA: TGCGCCAGCAGCCAATCCCGGACAGGAGACCTGATAGGAGATACGCAGTATTTT
CDR3 protein: CASSQSRTGDLIGDTQYF

V gene: TRBV7-9
clone size: NA
D gene: TRBD1
J gene: TRBJ2-7
CDR3 DNA: TGTGCCAGCAGCTGGGTACAGGGGAGAGCCTCCTACGAGCAGTACTTC
CDR3 protein: CASSWVQGRASYEQYF

V gene: TRBV9
clone size: NA
D gene: NA
J gene: TRBJ2-1
CDR3 DNA: TGTGCCAGCACCCCCAGAGGAGAGGGCTTGGAGCAGTTCTTC
CDR3 protein: CASTPRGEGLEQFF

V gene: TRBV10-3
clone size: NA
D gene: NA
J gene: TRBJ1-4
CDR3 DNA: TGTGCCATCAGTGAGTCGGGGGGACCTAATGAAAAACTGTTTTTT
CDR3 protein: CAISESGGPNEKLFF

V gene: TRBV2
clone size: once
D gene: NA
J gene: TRBJ1-5
CDR3 DNA: TGTGCCAAGCCGAGGGCCGGGCAGCCCCAGCATTTT
CDR3 protein: CAKPRAGQPQHF

V gene: TRBV6-5
clone size: once
D gene: NA
J gene: TRBJ1-1
CDR3 DNA: TGTGCCAGCATCTCTTCCACAGGGAACACTGAAGCTTTCTTT
CDR3 protein: CASISSTGNTEAFF

V gene: TRBV6-5
clone size: NA
D gene: NA
J gene: TRBJ1-2
CDR3 DNA: TGTGCCAGCAGTTACTCGGGAGGGAACTATGGCTACACCTTC
CDR3 protein: CASSYSGGNYGYTF

V gene: TRBV4-3
clone size: NA
D gene: NA
J gene: TRBJ1-2
CDR3 DNA: TGCGCCAGCAGCCAAGATGTAACAGGGAGCTATGGCTACACCTTC
CDR3 protein: CASSQDVTGSYGYTF

V gene: TRBV7-3
clone size: NA
D gene: TRBD1
J gene: TRBJ2-5
CDR3 DNA: TGTGCCAGCAGCGCGACAGGGGTAGGGGAGACCCAGTACTTC
CDR3 protein: CASSATGVGETQYF

V gene: TRBV5-1
clone size: NA
D gene: NA
J gene: TRBJ1-4
CDR3 DNA: TGCGCCAGCAGCTTGAGCCCTATGGGGGCGATTAATGAAAAACTGTTTTTT
CDR3 protein: CASSLSPMGAINEKLFF

V gene: TRBV5-4
clone size: NA
D gene: NA
J gene: TRBJ1-3
CDR3 DNA: TGTGCCAGCACCGCGGGTCCTGGAAACACCATATATTTT
CDR3 protein: CASTAGPGNTIYF

V gene: TRBV2
clone size: NA
D gene: TRBD2
J gene: TRBJ2-7
CDR3 DNA: TGTGCCAGCAGTGAAGCGGGGAGGGGCCGCCGAAGCTACGAGCAGTACTTC
CDR3 protein: CASSEAGRGRRSYEQYF

V gene: TRBV19
clone size: NA
D gene: NA
J gene: TRBJ2-1
CDR3 DNA: TGTGCCAGTAGTTTTAGCTACAATGAGCAGTTCTTC
CDR3 protein: CASSFSYNEQFF

V gene: TRBV4-3
clone size: NA
D gene: NA
J gene: TRBJ2-7
CDR3 DNA: TGCGCCAGCAGCCTAATTCGGGTCGGCGAGCAGTACTTC
CDR3 protein: CASSLIRVGEQYF

V gene: TRBV12-5
clone size: NA
D gene: TRBD1
J gene: TRBJ1-1
CDR3 DNA: TGTGCTAGTGGTTTGTCACTGACAGGGGGAAGCACTGAAGCTTTCTTT
CDR3 protein: CASGLSLTGGSTEAFF

V gene: TRBV5-4
clone size: NA
D gene: TRBD2
J gene: TRBJ2-5
CDR3 DNA: TGTGCCAGCAGCTTGGTCGGGCGGGGGGTCCAAGAGACCCAGTACTTC
CDR3 protein: CASSLVGRGVQETQYF

V gene: TRBV13
clone size: NA
D gene: TRBD2
J gene: TRBJ2-5
CDR3 DNA: TGTGCCAGCAGCATAGGGACTAGCGGTAAAGAGACCCAGTACTTC
CDR3 protein: CASSIGTSGKETQYF

V gene: TRBV13
clone size: NA
D gene: NA
J gene: TRBJ2-1
CDR3 DNA: TGTGCCAGCAGCCCAACCCGGGACAAAAATGAGCAGTTCTTC
CDR3 protein: CASSPTRDKNEQFF

V gene: TRBV2
clone size: NA
D gene: NA
J gene: TRBJ1-4
CDR3 DNA: TGTGCCAGCAGTGAGGACAGAACAGTTAATGAAAAACTGTTTTTT
CDR3 protein: CASSEDRTVNEKLFF

V gene: TRBV10-2
clone size: NA
D gene: TRBD1
J gene: TRBJ2-2
CDR3 DNA: TGCGCCAGTTCCGGGACAGGGGTTAACACCGGGGAGCTGTTTTTT
CDR3 protein: CASSGTGVNTGELFF

V gene: TRBV2
clone size: NA
D gene: NA
J gene: TRBJ1-5
CDR3 DNA: TGTGCCAGCAGTGAAGCCCCCTATCAGCCCCAGCATTTT
CDR3 protein: CASSEAPYQPQHF

V gene: TRBV7-3
clone size: NA
D gene: TRBD1
J gene: TRBJ2-7
CDR3 DNA: TGTGCCAGCAGCAAAAGACAGGGGTTTGGCGAGCAGTACTTC
CDR3 protein: CASSKRQGFGEQYF

V gene: TRBV4-2
clone size: few
D gene: NA
J gene: TRBJ1-4
CDR3 DNA: TGTGCCAGCAGCCAAGGGGGCCGATCTAATGAAAAACTGTTTTTT
CDR3 protein: CASSQGGRSNEKLFF

V gene: TRBV19
clone size: NA
D gene: TRBD1
J gene: TRBJ1-2
CDR3 DNA: TGTGCCAGTAGTCGGACAGGGGGCTTCTATGGCTACACCTTC
CDR3 protein: CASSRTGGFYGYTF

V gene: TRBV7-6
clone size: NA
D gene: NA
J gene: TRBJ1-1
CDR3 DNA: TGTGCCAGCAGCTTAGCGGGAGCTGGGGGGACTGAAGCTTTCTTT
CDR3 protein: CASSLAGAGGTEAFF

V gene: TRBV7-2
clone size: NA
D gene: NA
J gene: TRBJ2-3
CDR3 DNA: TGTGCCAGCAGCTTCAAAAGAGGAGATACGCAGTATTTT
CDR3 protein: CASSFKRGDTQYF

V gene: TRBV5-4
clone size: NA
D gene: TRBD1
J gene: TRBJ1-1
CDR3 DNA: TGTGCCAGCACTCCACAGGGGGCTCGGCCCCAAATGAACACTGAAGCTTTCTTT
CDR3 protein: CASTPQGARPQMNTEAFF

V gene: TRBV2
clone size: NA
D gene: NA
J gene: TRBJ2-7
CDR3 DNA: TGTGCCAGCAGTGAACGGGCCTACGAGCAGTACTTC
CDR3 protein: CASSERAYEQYF

V gene: TRBV4-1
clone size: NA
D gene: NA
J gene: TRBJ2-1
CDR3 DNA: TGCGCCAGCAGCCAAAGTGACATGGGTTTCTCCTACAATGAGCAGTTCTTC
CDR3 protein: CASSQSDMGFSYNEQFF

V gene: TRBV6-6
clone size: NA
D gene: TRBD1
J gene: TRBJ1-2
CDR3 DNA: TGTGCCGGACAGGGGGGCCGTGGCTACACCTTC
CDR3 protein: CAGQGGRGYTF

V gene: TRBV6-5
clone size: once
D gene: TRBD1
J gene: TRBJ1-2
CDR3 DNA: TGTGCCAGCAGCAAAAACGGGGGACAGGGAGGCTACCCCTTC
CDR3 protein: CASSKNGGQGGYPF

V gene: TRBV9
clone size: NA
D gene: NA
J gene: TRBJ2-3
CDR3 DNA: TGTGCCAGCAGCGTAGGACAGCTTCCTAGGACAGATACGCAGTATTTT
CDR3 protein: CASSVGQLPRTDTQYF

V gene: TRBV29-1
clone size: once
D gene: NA
J gene: TRBJ2-5
CDR3 DNA: TGCAGCGTCCGCGGGGCCCAAGAGACCCAGTACTTC
CDR3 protein: CSVRGAQETQYF

V gene: TRBV5-6
clone size: NA
D gene: TRBD1
J gene: TRBJ1-4
CDR3 DNA: TGTGCCAGCAGCCACCGTAGGGACAGAAGTCGAGCAACTAATGAAAAACTGTTTTTT
CDR3 protein: CASSHRRDRSRATNEKLFF

V gene: TRBV2
clone size: NA
D gene: NA
J gene: TRBJ2-5
CDR3 DNA: TGTGCCAGCACGGGGGGCATGCAGACCCAGTACTTC
CDR3 protein: CASTGGMQTQYF

V gene: TRBV5-4
clone size: NA
D gene: NA
J gene: TRBJ2-5
CDR3 DNA: TGTGCCAGCAGCTTGACAGGCGTCCAAGAGACCCAGTACTTC
CDR3 protein: CASSLTGVQETQYF

V gene: TRBV5-8
clone size: NA
D gene: NA
J gene: TRBJ2-7
CDR3 DNA: TGTGCCAGCAGCCGTCGGGTTTACGAGCAGTACTTC
CDR3 protein: CASSRRVYEQYF

V gene: TRBV7-3
clone size: many
D gene: NA
J gene: TRBJ1-6
CDR3 DNA: TGTGCCAGCAGCTTAACAGGGGGAAGTAATTCACCCCTCCACTTT
CDR3 protein: CASSLTGGSNSPLHF

V gene: TRBV19
clone size: NA
D gene: NA
J gene: TRBJ2-1
CDR3 DNA: TGTGCCAGTAGTACAGGGTGGTCCTACAATGAGCAGTTCTTC
CDR3 protein: CASSTGWSYNEQFF

V gene: TRBV19
clone size: NA
D gene: NA
J gene: TRBJ2-7
CDR3 DNA: TGTGCCAGTAGTAGGGGCTTCTCTGGGTCCTACGAGCAGTACTTC
CDR3 protein: CASSRGFSGSYEQYF

V gene: TRBV29-1
clone size: NA
D gene: NA
J gene: TRBJ1-2
CDR3 DNA: TGCAGCGTTGAAGGTCCGAACTATGGCTACACCTTC
CDR3 protein: CSVEGPNYGYTF

V gene: TRBV4-3
clone size: NA
D gene: TRBD1
J gene: TRBJ2-1
CDR3 DNA: TGCGCCAGCAGCCAAGAGGTGGGCGGGCTCCTAGACAGGGGAAACAATGAGCAGTTCTTC
CDR3 protein: CASSQEVGGLLDRGNNEQFF